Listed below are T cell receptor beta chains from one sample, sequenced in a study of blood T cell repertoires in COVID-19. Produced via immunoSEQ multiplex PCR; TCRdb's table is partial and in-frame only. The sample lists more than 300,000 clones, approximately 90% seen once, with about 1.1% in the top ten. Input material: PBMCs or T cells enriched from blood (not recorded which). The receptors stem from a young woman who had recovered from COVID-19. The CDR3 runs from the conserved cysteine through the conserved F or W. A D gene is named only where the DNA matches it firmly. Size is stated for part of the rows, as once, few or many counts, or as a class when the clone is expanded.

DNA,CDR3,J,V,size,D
TGCGCCAGCACAGCCCCCGGGGGTGAGCAGTTCTTC,CASTAPGGEQFF,TRBJ2-1,TRBV10-1,NA,NA
TGCGCCAGCAGCCACTTAGGGGAAGGTCTCACTGAAGCTTTCTTT,CASSHLGEGLTEAFF,TRBJ1-1,TRBV4-1,NA,NA
TGTGCCAGCACCCTGAGCGGGACAGGGCAATACGAGCAGTACTTC,CASTLSGTGQYEQYF,TRBJ2-7,TRBV5-5,NA,TRBD1
TGCAGCGTTACACAGAGCTCTGGAAACACCATATATTTT,CSVTQSSGNTIYF,TRBJ1-3,TRBV29-1,NA,NA
TGTGCCTGGAGTGCCGGGACAGTGAACACTGAAGCTTTCTTT,CAWSAGTVNTEAFF,TRBJ1-1,TRBV30,once,TRBD1
TGTGCCACGGCCCAAACCCACGGGGAGCTGTTTTTT,CATAQTHGELFF,TRBJ2-2,TRBV24-1,once,NA
TGCGCCAGCAGCCAGGTCGGACAAGTCTACGAGCAGTACTTC,CASSQVGQVYEQYF,TRBJ2-7,TRBV4-1,NA,NA
TGCGCCTGTACACAGGGGCCGAACACCGGGGAGCTGTTTTTT,CACTQGPNTGELFF,TRBJ2-2,TRBV10-2,NA,TRBD1
TGTGCCAGCAGCTGGACTCTCGAGGATACGCAGTATTTT,CASSWTLEDTQYF,TRBJ2-3,TRBV12-3/TRBV12-4,NA,NA
TGTGCCAGCAGCGCCCCGGGCGGGTATAATTCACCCCTCCACTTT,CASSAPGGYNSPLHF,TRBJ1-6,TRBV2,NA,NA
TGTGCCAGTAGTATGCAGGTGAAGAGTCGGATGCCTAATGAAAAACTGTTTTTT,CASSMQVKSRMPNEKLFF,TRBJ1-4,TRBV19,NA,NA
TGTGCCAGCAGCTTGGGTCGCAGTCTCACTGAAGCTTTCTTT,CASSLGRSLTEAFF,TRBJ1-1,TRBV5-6,NA,NA
TGTGCCAGCAGTTATGTCGGGGGGCTATACAATGAGCAGTTCTTC,CASSYVGGLYNEQFF,TRBJ2-1,TRBV6-5,once,NA
TGTGCCAGTAGTATGGTTCCCAGGGGTGCTGAAGCTTTCTTT,CASSMVPRGAEAFF,TRBJ1-1,TRBV19,NA,NA
TGCGCCAGCAGCTCGCACAGGGGGAGGGCCCACCCTGGGGCCAACGTCCTGACTTTC,CASSSHRGRAHPGANVLTF,TRBJ2-6,TRBV5-1,NA,NA
TGCGCCAGCAGCTTGGGAACAGGGACAGGGTGGGACACTGAAGCTTTCTTT,CASSLGTGTGWDTEAFF,TRBJ1-1,TRBV5-1,NA,TRBD1
TGTGCCTGGAGTGTACGGGCAGGGGGCTACAATGAGCAGTTCTTC,CAWSVRAGGYNEQFF,TRBJ2-1,TRBV30,NA,TRBD1
TGTGCCAGTAGTAATTTCAAGGGAGGATCGCCCCAGCATTTT,CASSNFKGGSPQHF,TRBJ1-5,TRBV19,NA,NA
TGTGCCAGCGGCACAGGGACGAGGATGAACACTGAAGCTTTCTTT,CASGTGTRMNTEAFF,TRBJ1-1,TRBV6-5,NA,NA
TGTGCCAGCAGCTTGGGACTTGGGGCGACTGAAGCTTTCTTT,CASSLGLGATEAFF,TRBJ1-1,TRBV7-9,NA,NA
TGTGCCAGTACCACACAGGGGGCCACTGAAGCTTTCTTT,CASTTQGATEAFF,TRBJ1-1,TRBV19,NA,TRBD1
TGCAGCGTTATAAAGACAGGGAGGGAGACCCAGTACTTC,CSVIKTGRETQYF,TRBJ2-5,TRBV29-1,NA,NA
TGTGCCAGCAGCTTCGGCGCGGGGGCGTTGGGCACAGATACGCAGTATTTT,CASSFGAGALGTDTQYF,TRBJ2-3,TRBV7-8,NA,NA
TGCAGCGTTCAGCAGGACAGGGTTTACTATGGCTACACCTTC,CSVQQDRVYYGYTF,TRBJ1-2,TRBV29-1,once,TRBD1
TGTGCCAGCAGTTACTCTTATACTTCTCACACTGAAGCTTTCTTT,CASSYSYTSHTEAFF,TRBJ1-1,TRBV6-5,NA,NA
TGTGCCAGCAGCTCAGGGCCTCTGAGCAATCAGCCCCAGCATTTT,CASSSGPLSNQPQHF,TRBJ1-5,TRBV7-8,NA,NA
TGTGCCAGTACGGTCACACAGGGGACCAATCAGCCCCAGCATTTT,CASTVTQGTNQPQHF,TRBJ1-5,TRBV19,NA,TRBD1